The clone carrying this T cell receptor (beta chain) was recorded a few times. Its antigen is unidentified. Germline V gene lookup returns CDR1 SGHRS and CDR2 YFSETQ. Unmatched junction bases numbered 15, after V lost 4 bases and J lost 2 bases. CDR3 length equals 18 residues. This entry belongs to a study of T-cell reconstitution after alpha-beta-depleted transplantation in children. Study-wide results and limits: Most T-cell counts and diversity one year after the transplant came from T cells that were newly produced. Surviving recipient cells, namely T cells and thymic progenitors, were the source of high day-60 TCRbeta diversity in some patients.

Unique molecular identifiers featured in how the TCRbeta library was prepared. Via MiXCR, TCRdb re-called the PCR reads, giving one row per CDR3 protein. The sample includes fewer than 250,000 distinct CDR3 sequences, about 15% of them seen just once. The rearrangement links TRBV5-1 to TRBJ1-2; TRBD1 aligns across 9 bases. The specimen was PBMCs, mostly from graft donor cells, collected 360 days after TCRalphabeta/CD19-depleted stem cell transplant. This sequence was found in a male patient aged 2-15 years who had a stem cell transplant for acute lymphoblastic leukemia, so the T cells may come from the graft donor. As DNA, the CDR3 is TGCGCCAGCAGCGTCAACCTGTACAGGGGGCACCTAAACTATGGCTACACCTTC. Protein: CASSVNLYRGHLNYGYTF.